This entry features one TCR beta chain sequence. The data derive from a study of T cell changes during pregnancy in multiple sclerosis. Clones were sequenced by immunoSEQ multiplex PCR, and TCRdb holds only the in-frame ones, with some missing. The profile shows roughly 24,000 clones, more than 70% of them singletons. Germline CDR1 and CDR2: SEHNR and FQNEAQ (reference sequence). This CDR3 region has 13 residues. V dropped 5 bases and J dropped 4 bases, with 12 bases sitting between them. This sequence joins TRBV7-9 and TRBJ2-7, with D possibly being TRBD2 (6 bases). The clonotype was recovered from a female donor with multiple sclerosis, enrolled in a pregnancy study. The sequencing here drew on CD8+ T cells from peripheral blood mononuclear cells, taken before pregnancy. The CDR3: CASSPTRGYEQYF. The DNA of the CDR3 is TGTGCCAGCAGCCCGACTAGGGGTTACGAGCAGTACTTC.